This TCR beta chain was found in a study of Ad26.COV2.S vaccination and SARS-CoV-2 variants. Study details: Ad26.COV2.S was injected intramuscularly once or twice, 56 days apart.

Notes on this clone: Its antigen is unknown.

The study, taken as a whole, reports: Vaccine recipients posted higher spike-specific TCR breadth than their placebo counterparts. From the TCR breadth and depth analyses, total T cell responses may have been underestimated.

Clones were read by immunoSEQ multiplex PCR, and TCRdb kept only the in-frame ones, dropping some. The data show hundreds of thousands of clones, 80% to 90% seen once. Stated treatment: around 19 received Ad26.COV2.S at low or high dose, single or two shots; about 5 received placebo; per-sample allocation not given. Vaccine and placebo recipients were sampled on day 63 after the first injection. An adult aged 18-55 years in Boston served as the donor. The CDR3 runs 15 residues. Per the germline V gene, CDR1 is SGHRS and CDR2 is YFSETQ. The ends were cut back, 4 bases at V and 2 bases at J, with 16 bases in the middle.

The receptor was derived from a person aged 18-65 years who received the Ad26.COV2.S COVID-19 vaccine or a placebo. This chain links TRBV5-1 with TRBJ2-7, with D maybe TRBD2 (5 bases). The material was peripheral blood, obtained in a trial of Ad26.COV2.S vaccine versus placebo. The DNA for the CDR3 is TGCGCCAGCAGCATAGACCATCCCGGGGCCTACGAGCAGTACTTC. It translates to CASSIDHPGAYEQYF.